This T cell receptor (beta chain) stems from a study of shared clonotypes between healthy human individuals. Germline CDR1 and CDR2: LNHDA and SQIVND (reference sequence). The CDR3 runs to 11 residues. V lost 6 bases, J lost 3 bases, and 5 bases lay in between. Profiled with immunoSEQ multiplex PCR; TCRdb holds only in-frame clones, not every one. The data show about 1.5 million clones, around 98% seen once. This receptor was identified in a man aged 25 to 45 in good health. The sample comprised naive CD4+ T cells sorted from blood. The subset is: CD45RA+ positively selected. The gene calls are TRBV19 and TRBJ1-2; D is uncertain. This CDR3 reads CASSNHYGYTF. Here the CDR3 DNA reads TGTGCCAGTAGCAATCACTATGGCTACACCTTC.